This passage covers 11 T cell receptor beta chains from one sample sequenced in a study of patients with pleural tuberculosis. From the reads, TCRdb called clonotypes with MiXCR, one entry per CDR3 protein. The sample comprises 29,000 or so distinct CDR3 sequences, 15% to 20% of which are singletons, and about 3.5% rests with the top ten. Sequenced input: peripheral blood. The receptors were sampled from a human donor with pleural tuberculosis.

The sample holds many counts of this clonotype. The gene calls are TRBV4-1 and TRBJ2-7; D possibly corresponds to TRBD2 (5 bases). V gave up 4 bases and J gave up 5 bases, with 18 bases separating them. This CDR3 has 15 residues. In germline, CDR1 is MGHRA, CDR2 YSYEKL. The CDR3 spells CASSPLSGSNNEQYF. CDR3 in DNA: TGCGCCAGCAGCCCCTTAAGTGGGAGCAACAACGAGCAGTACTTC.

This clonotype has at least ten counts. The chain joins TRBV19 to TRBJ1-2, with no clear D. In germline, CDR1 is LNHDA, CDR2 SQIVND (reference sequence). V gave up 3 bases and J gave up 8 bases, with 19 bases separating them. This CDR3 is 15 amino acids long. In DNA, the CDR3 is TGTGCCAGTAGTATTTATTTGTTGGCGGCCAGAGGCTACACCTTC. Translation gives CASSIYLLAARGYTF.

This clonotype was counted only a few times. A much larger clone differs by one base, so this may be a read error. This is likely a read error, given that the CDR3 carries no conserved phenylalanine or tryptophan at its end. The genes are TRBV5-4 and TRBJ2-5; a possible D gene is TRBD2 (6 bases). Germline CDR1 and CDR2: SGHNT and YYREEE (reference sequence). The CDR3 length is 13 residues. With 4 bases removed from V and 4 bases from J, the gap between germline ends came to 11 bases. The CDR3 region has the DNA TGTGCCAGCAGCGAGCAGGGACTAGAGACCCAGTACCTC. Its protein is CASSEQGLETQYL.

This clonotype was seen repeatedly, ten times or more. The chain links TRBV20-1 to TRBJ2-1; D is ambiguous. The CDR3 sequence is 13 residues long. Germline V gene sequence: CDR1 DFQATT, CDR2 SNEGSKA (reference sequence). The V end lost 1 base, the J end lost 4 bases, and 8 bases lay between the germline ends. CDR3 residues: CSARGTVYNEQFF. The CDR3 DNA follows: TGCAGTGCTAGAGGGACGGTGTACAATGAGCAGTTCTTC.

This clonotype was seen repeatedly, ten times or more. The CDR3 loop reads CASSPTRDTQYF. CDR3 DNA: TGTGCCAGCAGTCCAACTCGCGATACGCAGTATTTT. This chain joins TRBV6-2 or TRBV6-3 and TRBJ2-3; D is unclear. The CDR3 is made up of 12 amino acids. The V end lost 5 bases, the J end lost 6 bases, and 9 bases lay between the germline ends. Germline CDR1 reads MNHEY; CDR2 reads SVGEGT.

This clonotype was seen at least ten times. The chain links TRBV6-1 to TRBJ1-2, with no clear D. V was clipped by 5 bases and J by 8 bases, with 15 bases between them. Per the germline V gene, CDR1 is MNHNS and CDR2 is SASEGT. The CDR3 totals 13 residues. CDR3 sequence reads: CASSLGREEGYTF. In DNA form, the CDR3 reads TGTGCCAGCAGTTTGGGAAGGGAAGAGGGCTACACCTTC.

This clonotype was recorded at least ten times. The chain carries TRBV6-1 and TRBJ1-5; D gene unclear. V lost 5 bases and J 4 bases, leaving 15 bases between the germline ends. The CDR3 covers 15 residues. CDR1 and CDR2 (germline): MNHNS, SASEGT. Here the CDR3 reads CASSSGRGKNQPQHF. The CDR3, as DNA: TGTGCCAGCAGTTCAGGCAGAGGGAAGAATCAGCCCCAGCATTTT.

This clonotype was recorded at least ten times. This chain connects TRBV14 to TRBJ1-2, with D hard to call. The germline V gene has CDR1 SGHDN and CDR2 FVKESK. V gave up 2 bases and J gave up 5 bases, with 15 bases separating them. The CDR3 is 15 amino acids. CDR3 loop: CASSQRGPGRYGYTF. The CDR3 DNA reads TGTGCCAGCAGCCAACGCGGGCCCGGGCGTTATGGCTACACCTTC.

This clonotype showed up many times. This chain links TRBV7-3 with TRBJ1-3; 7 nucleotides match TRBD1. The CDR3 contains 15 residues. V shed 3 bases, J shed 4 bases, and the junction held 6 bases outside the gene matches. Per the germline V gene, CDR1 is SGHTA and CDR2 is FQGTGA. This chain's CDR3 is CASSLQGVSGNTIYF. In nucleotides, the CDR3 is TGTGCCAGCAGCTTGCAGGGGGTGTCCGGAAACACCATATATTTT.

This clonotype was seen ten or more times. The chain links TRBV2 to TRBJ1-3; D perhaps matches TRBD1 (6 bases). Germline values: CDR1 SNHLY, CDR2 FYNNEI. The CDR3 covers 13 residues. V lost 7 bases to trimming and J lost 4 bases, with 11 bases between them. CDR3 sequence reads: CASNRQDGNTIYF. The CDR3, as DNA: TGTGCCAGCAATCGACAGGACGGAAACACCATATATTTT.

The chain carries TRBV30 and TRBJ1-1, with D perhaps TRBD1 (5 bases). Germline assignment: CDR1 GTSNPN and CDR2 SVGIG (reference sequence). Trimming pared 4 bases from V and 8 bases from J, leaving 14 bases between. CDR3 size: 12 residues. In DNA form, the CDR3 reads TGTGCCTGGAAGGTGGCAGGGCGCGAAGCTTTCTTT. Residues: CAWKVAGREAFF.